These T cell receptor beta chains were read from a single sample in a study of control samples from healthy donors and cancer patients. Assay used: immunoSEQ multiplex PCR; TCRdb lists only in-frame clones, some missing. This sample has approximately 69,000 clones, with roughly nine tenths found just once. The material sequenced was PBMCs. All receptors come from a man in his sixties with colorectal cancer. Each CDR3 is given with its conserved first and last residue. Fields, in order: V gene, D gene, J gene, clone size, CDR3 protein, CDR3 DNA. A D gene is named only where the DNA matches it firmly. Only some rows state a clone size, as once, few, many or a class for expanded clones.

TRBV4-2	-	TRBJ2-1	few	CASSQDRVNEQFF	TGTGCCAGCAGCCAAGACAGGGTAAATGAGCAGTTCTTC
TRBV4-3	-	TRBJ1-2	once	CASSQGQRVGDGYTF	TGCGCCAGCAGCCAGGGTCAAAGGGTGGGAGATGGCTACACCTTC
TRBV12-3/TRBV12-4	-	TRBJ1-3	-	CATQGSGNTIYF	TGTGCCACCCAGGGCTCTGGAAACACCATATATTTT
TRBV4-2	-	TRBJ2-5	-	CASSPISLRGETQYF	TGTGCCAGCAGCCCAATATCCCTCCGGGGGGAGACCCAGTACTTC
TRBV4-2	TRBD1	TRBJ2-6	-	CASSQGSTGGTGPSGANVLTF	TGTGCCAGCAGCCAAGGCTCAACCGGGGGGACAGGGCCCTCTGGGGCCAACGTCCTGACTTTC
TRBV14	-	TRBJ1-6	once	CASSQASRFPGQRYNSPLHF	TGTGCCAGCAGCCAAGCAAGCCGTTTCCCGGGACAACGATATAATTCACCCCTCCACTTT
TRBV7-9	-	TRBJ2-5	-	CASSLVREQYF	TGTGCCAGCAGCTTAGTGCGGGAACAGTACTTC
TRBV19	-	TRBJ1-5	-	CASSIAQGPGNQPQHF	TGTGCCAGTAGTATAGCCCAGGGGCCGGGCAATCAGCCCCAGCATTTT
TRBV7-2	TRBD1	TRBJ1-4	-	CASSYNGQGREKLFF	TGTGCCAGCAGCTATAACGGACAGGGTCGGGAAAAACTGTTTTTT
TRBV18	-	TRBJ1-4	-	CASSPGLNEKLFF	TGTGCCAGCTCACCGGGTTTAAATGAAAAACTGTTTTTT
TRBV19	TRBD1	TRBJ1-1	-	CASITDRGRTEAFF	TGTGCCAGTATCACAGACAGGGGGCGGACTGAAGCTTTCTTT
TRBV5-1	TRBD1	TRBJ1-4	-	CASSSGTDPRGNEKLFF	TGCGCCAGCAGTTCCGGGACAGATCCTCGAGGGAATGAAAAACTGTTTTTT
TRBV18	-	TRBJ1-4	-	CASSLSGQLRATNEKLFF	TGTGCCAGCTCACTCTCCGGACAACTGAGGGCAACTAATGAAAAACTGTTTTTT
TRBV9	-	TRBJ1-3	-	CASSVGTRGSGNTIYF	TGTGCCAGCAGCGTAGGAACGCGGGGCTCTGGAAACACCATATATTTT
TRBV10-3	-	TRBJ2-5	-	CAISDGLGSQYF	TGTGCCATCAGTGATGGGTTAGGGTCCCAGTACTTC
TRBV11-3	-	TRBJ2-1	-	CASSSRGPDYNEQFF	TGTGCCAGCAGCTCGCGGGGGCCTGACTACAATGAGCAGTTCTTC
TRBV11-2	TRBD1	TRBJ2-7	-	CASSLSQGFEQYF	TGTGCCAGCAGCCTATCACAGGGGTTCGAGCAGTACTTC
TRBV2	-	TRBJ2-7	-	CALGGGATYEQYF	TGTGCTTTAGGCGGGGGCGCAACCTACGAGCAGTACTTC
TRBV19	TRBD2	TRBJ2-2	-	CASSRSAGGRTGELFF	TGTGCCAGTAGCCGTAGTGCGGGGGGGCGGACCGGGGAGCTGTTTTTT
TRBV2	-	TRBJ2-1	-	CASSPTGREQFF	TGTGCCAGCAGTCCGACAGGGAGGGAGCAGTTCTTC
TRBV18	-	TRBJ1-1	-	CASFPLVSGTTEAFF	TGTGCCAGCTTTCCCCTAGTGTCGGGGACCACTGAAGCTTTCTTT
TRBV5-6	-	TRBJ2-7	-	CASSFRVYEQYF	TGTGCCAGCAGCTTCAGGGTGTACGAGCAGTACTTC
TRBV18	-	TRBJ2-2	-	CASSPRQDNTGELFF	TGTGCCAGCTCACCCCGACAGGACAACACCGGGGAGCTGTTTTTT
TRBV2	-	TRBJ2-1	once	CASSLRRDGYNEQFF	TGTGCCAGCAGTCTCCGACGGGACGGATACAATGAGCAGTTCTTC
TRBV2	-	TRBJ1-1	once	CASKPNTEAFF	TGTGCCAGCAAGCCGAACACTGAAGCTTTCTTT
TRBV3-1/TRBV3-2	-	TRBJ2-2	once	CASSQGLPTGELFF	TGTGCCAGCAGCCAAGGACTTCCCACCGGGGAGCTGTTTTTT
TRBV24-1	TRBD1	TRBJ1-2	-	CATSDSTGGAGYTF	TGTGCCACCAGTGATTCGACAGGGGGGGCTGGCTACACCTTC
TRBV9	TRBD2	TRBJ2-3	-	CASTTLNGGAGTDTQYF	TGTGCCAGCACCACCCTCAACGGGGGGGCCGGCACAGATACGCAGTATTTT
TRBV5-6	TRBD1	TRBJ1-6	-	CASSKDRASSPLHF	TGTGCCAGCAGCAAGGACAGGGCAAGTTCACCCCTCCACTTT
TRBV12-3/TRBV12-4	-	TRBJ1-2	once	CASTLGGFYGYTF	TGTGCCAGCACCTTGGGTGGTTTTTATGGCTACACCTTC